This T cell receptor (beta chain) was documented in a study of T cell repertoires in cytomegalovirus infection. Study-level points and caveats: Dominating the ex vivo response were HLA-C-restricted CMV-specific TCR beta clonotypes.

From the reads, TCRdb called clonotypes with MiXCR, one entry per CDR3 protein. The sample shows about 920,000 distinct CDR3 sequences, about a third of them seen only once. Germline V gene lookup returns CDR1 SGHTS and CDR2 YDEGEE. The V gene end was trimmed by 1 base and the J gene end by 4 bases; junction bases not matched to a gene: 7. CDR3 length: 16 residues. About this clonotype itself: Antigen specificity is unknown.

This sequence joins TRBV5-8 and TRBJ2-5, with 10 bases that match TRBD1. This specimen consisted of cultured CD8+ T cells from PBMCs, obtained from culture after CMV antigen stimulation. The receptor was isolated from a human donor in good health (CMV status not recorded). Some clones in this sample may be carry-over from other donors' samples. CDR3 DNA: TGTGCCAGCAGCTTGAGACAGGGGGCACGGGGAGAGACCCAGTACTTC. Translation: CASSLRQGARGETQYF. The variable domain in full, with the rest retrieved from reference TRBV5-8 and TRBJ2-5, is EAGVTQSPTHLIKTRGQQATLRCSPISGHTSVYWYQQALGLGLQFLLWYDEGEERNRGNFPPRFSGRQFPNYSSELNVNALELEDSALYLCASSLRQGARGETQYFGPGTRLLVL.